The 4 T cell receptor beta chains presented below share a single source sample, sequenced in a study of CD8 T cells in Susac syndrome. An input of roughly 0.5 to 1 ug of RNA was subjected to reverse transcription using random hexamers. TCRdb reprocessed the immunoSEQ multiplex PCR reads with MiXCR, giving one entry per CDR3 protein. The data contain about 110,000 distinct CDR3 sequences, roughly 95% of them singletons. Material for sequencing was CD8+ T cells from PBMCs. These receptors all stem from a human donor with Susac syndrome.

This chain links TRBV13 with TRBJ2-1, with 9 bases fitting TRBD2. Germline V gene lookup returns CDR1 PRHDT and CDR2 FYEKMQ (reference sequence). After removal of 4 bases from V and 8 bases from J, the junction contained 6 bases not matched to a gene. The CDR3 has 14 amino acids. The CDR3 region is CASSSASGEDEQFF. CDR3 nucleotides: TGTGCCAGCAGCTCAGCTAGCGGGGAGGATGAGCAGTTCTTC.

This clonotype was recorded once. This chain uses TRBV9 with TRBJ1-1; 9 nucleotides match TRBD1. The CDR3 loop spans 16 amino acids. Germline assignment: CDR1 SGDLS and CDR2 YYNGEE. Germline trimming cut 0 bases from V and 1 base from J; bases unmatched to any gene: 4. Written as DNA, the CDR3 is TGTGCCAGCAGCGTAGGACAGGGGGGCGGGAACACTGAAGCTTTCTTT. Translated, it gives CASSVGQGGGNTEAFF. The full variable domain, with the rest looked up from reference TRBV9 and TRBJ1-1, is DSGVTQTPKHLITATGQRVTLRCSPRSGDLSVYWYQQSLDQGLQFLIQYYNGEERAKGNILERFSAQQFPDLHSELNLSSLELGDSALYFCASSVGQGGGNTEAFFGQGTRLTVV.

This chain connects TRBV20-1 to TRBJ2-1; unclear D gene. Trimming left V 0 bases short and J 8 bases short, with 20 bases between. Germline CDR1 DFQATT, CDR2 SNEGSKA (reference sequence). CDR3 length equals 16 residues. The CDR3 protein is CSARDRSRVAVDEQFF. CDR3 DNA sequence: TGCAGTGCTAGAGATCGGAGTCGGGTCGCAGTGGATGAGCAGTTCTTC.

The rearrangement joins TRBV9 to TRBJ2-3, with 12 nucleotides matching TRBD2. Germline V lookup: CDR1 SGDLS, CDR2 YYNGEE. Trimming cost V 3 bases and J 0 bases; bases outside gene matches: 2. The CDR3 spans 16 residues. CDR3 nucleotides: TGTGCCAGCAGCGGGACTAGCGGGGCTAGCACAGATACGCAGTATTTT. Protein: CASSGTSGASTDTQYF.